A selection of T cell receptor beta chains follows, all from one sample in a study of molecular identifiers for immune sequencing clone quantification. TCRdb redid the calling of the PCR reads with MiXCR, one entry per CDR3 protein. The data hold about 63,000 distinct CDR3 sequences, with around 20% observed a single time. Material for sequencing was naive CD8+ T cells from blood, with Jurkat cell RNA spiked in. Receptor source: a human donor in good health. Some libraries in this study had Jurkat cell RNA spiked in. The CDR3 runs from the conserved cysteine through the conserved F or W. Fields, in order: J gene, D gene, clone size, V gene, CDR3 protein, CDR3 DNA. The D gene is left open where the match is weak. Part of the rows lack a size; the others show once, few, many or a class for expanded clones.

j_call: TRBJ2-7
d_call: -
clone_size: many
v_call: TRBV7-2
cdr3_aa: CASSLGLGSSYEQYF
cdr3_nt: TGTGCCAGCAGCCTGGGACTTGGAAGCTCCTACGAGCAGTACTTC

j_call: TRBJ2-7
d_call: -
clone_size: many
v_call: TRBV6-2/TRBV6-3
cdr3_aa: CASSSRRDDYEQYF
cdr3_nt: TGTGCCAGCAGTTCGCGTCGGGATGATTACGAGCAGTACTTC

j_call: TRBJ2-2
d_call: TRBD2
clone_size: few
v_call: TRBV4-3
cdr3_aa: CASSQGTSGRAGELFF
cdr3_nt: TGCGCCAGCAGCCAAGGGACTAGCGGGAGGGCCGGGGAGCTGTTTTTT

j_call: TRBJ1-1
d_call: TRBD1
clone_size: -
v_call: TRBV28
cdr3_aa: CASSLTGGGTEAFF
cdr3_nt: TGTGCCAGCAGCCTAACAGGGGGGGGGACTGAAGCTTTCTTT

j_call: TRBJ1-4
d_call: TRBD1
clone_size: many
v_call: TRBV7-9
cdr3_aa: CASSLPGQYNEKLFF
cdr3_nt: TGTGCCAGCAGCTTACCGGGACAGTATAATGAAAAACTGTTTTTT

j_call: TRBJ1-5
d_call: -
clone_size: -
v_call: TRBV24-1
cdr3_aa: CATSDSAPNQPQHF
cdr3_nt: TGTGCCACCAGTGATTCGGCACCGAATCAGCCCCAGCATTTT

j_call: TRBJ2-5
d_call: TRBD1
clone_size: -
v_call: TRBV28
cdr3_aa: CASSPSGDRVIQETQYF
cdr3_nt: TGTGCCAGCAGTCCCTCGGGGGACAGGGTCATCCAAGAGACCCAGTACTTC

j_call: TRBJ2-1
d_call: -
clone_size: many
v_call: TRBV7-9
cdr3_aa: CASSLAYSYNEQFF
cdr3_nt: TGTGCCAGCAGCTTAGCGTACTCCTACAATGAGCAGTTCTTC

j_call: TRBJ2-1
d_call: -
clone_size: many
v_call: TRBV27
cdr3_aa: CASSFFSTAGEQFF
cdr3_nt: TGTGCCAGCAGTTTCTTTAGTACCGCCGGTGAGCAGTTCTTC

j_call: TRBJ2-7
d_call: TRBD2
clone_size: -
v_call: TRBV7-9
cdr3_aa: CASSSTGTRALSSYEQYF
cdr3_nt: TGTGCCAGCAGCTCAACCGGGACTAGGGCTTTGAGCTCCTACGAGCAGTACTTC

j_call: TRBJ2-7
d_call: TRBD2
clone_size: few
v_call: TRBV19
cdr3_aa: CASSIILAGVSYEQYF
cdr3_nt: TGTGCCAGTAGCATAATACTAGCGGGAGTGTCCTACGAGCAGTACTTC

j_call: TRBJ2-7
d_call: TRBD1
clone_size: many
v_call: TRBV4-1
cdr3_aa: CASSQDYSRDRDFDEQYF
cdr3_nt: TGCGCCAGCAGCCAAGATTATAGCCGGGACAGGGATTTCGACGAGCAGTACTTC

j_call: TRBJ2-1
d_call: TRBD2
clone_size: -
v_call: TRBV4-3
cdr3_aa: CASSFTGTSINEQFF
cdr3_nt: TGCGCCAGCAGCTTCACCGGGACTAGCATCAATGAGCAGTTCTTC

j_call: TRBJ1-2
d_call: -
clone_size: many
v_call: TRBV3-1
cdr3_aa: CASSQENGIRMDYGYTF
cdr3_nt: TGTGCCAGCAGCCAAGAAAACGGGATTAGGATGGACTATGGCTACACCTTC

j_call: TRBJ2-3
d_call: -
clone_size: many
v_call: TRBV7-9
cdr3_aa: CASSALTDTQYF
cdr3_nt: TGTGCCAGCAGCGCACTAACAGATACGCAGTATTTT

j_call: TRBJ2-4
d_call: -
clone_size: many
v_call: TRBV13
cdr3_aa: CASSLWLAKNIQYF
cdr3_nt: TGTGCCAGCAGCTTATGGCTAGCCAAAAACATTCAGTACTTC

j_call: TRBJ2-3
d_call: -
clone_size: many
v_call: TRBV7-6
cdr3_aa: CASSGLGGTDTQYF
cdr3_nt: TGTGCCAGCAGTGGGCTAGGGGGCACAGATACGCAGTATTTT

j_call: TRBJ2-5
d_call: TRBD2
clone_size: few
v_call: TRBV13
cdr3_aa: CASSFRASGSWETQYF
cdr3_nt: TGTGCCAGCAGCTTTAGGGCTAGCGGGAGTTGGGAGACCCAGTACTTC

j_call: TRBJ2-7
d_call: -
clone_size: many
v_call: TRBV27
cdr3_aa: CASSLNEEYEQYF
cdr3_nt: TGTGCCAGCAGTCTAAACGAGGAATACGAGCAGTACTTC

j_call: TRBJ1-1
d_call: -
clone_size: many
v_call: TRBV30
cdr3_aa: CAWSDGNTEAFF
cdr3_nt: TGTGCCTGGAGTGACGGGAACACTGAAGCTTTCTTT

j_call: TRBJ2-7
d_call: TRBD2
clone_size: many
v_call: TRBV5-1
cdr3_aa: CASSLMDSGSDEQYF
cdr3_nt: TGCGCCAGCAGCTTGATGGACAGCGGGAGCGACGAGCAGTACTTC

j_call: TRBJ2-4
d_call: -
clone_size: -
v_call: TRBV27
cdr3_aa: CASSYSSNQNIQYF
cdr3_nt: TGCGCCAGCAGTTATTCGTCGAATCAAAACATTCAGTACTTC

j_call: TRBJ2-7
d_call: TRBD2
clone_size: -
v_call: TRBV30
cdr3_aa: CAWIRPGLAGRELYEQYF
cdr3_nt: TGTGCCTGGATCAGACCGGGACTAGCGGGACGAGAACTATACGAGCAGTACTTC

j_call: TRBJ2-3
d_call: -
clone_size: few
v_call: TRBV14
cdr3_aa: CASSQEEIIGVDTQYF
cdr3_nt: TGTGCCAGCAGCCAAGAGGAGATAATAGGGGTAGATACGCAGTATTTT

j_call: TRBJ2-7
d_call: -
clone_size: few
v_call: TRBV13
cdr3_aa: CASSPGPSPEQYF
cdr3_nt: TGTGCCAGCAGCCCAGGACCCTCCCCCGAGCAGTACTTC

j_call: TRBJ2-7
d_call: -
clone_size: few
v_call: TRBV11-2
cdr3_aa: CASSLWSSGEQYF
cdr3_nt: TGTGCCAGCAGCTTATGGAGTTCGGGCGAGCAGTACTTC

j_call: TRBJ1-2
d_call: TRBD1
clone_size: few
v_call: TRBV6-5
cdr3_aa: CASSPGTGVLGYTF
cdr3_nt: TGTGCCAGCAGCCCCGGGACAGGGGTACTTGGCTACACCTTC

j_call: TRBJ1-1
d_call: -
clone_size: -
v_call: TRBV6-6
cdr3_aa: CASSYSHRDAFF
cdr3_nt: TGTGCCAGCAGTTACTCGCATAGGGACGCTTTCTTT

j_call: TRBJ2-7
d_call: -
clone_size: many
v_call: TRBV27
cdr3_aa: CASSLLGPARSFEQYF
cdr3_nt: TGTGCCAGCAGTTTATTAGGTCCCGCCCGGTCCTTCGAGCAGTACTTC

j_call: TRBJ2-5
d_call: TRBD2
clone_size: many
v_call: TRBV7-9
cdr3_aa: CASSRGTKETQYF
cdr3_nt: TGTGCCAGCAGCCGAGGGACTAAAGAGACCCAGTACTTC

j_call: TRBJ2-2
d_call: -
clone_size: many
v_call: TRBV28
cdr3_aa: CASSLGFTGELFF
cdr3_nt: TGTGCCAGCAGTTTAGGGTTCACCGGGGAGCTGTTTTTT

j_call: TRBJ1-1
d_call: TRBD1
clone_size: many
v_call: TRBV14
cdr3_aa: CASSHAGQGIFNTEAFF
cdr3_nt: TGTGCCAGCAGCCACGCTGGACAGGGAATATTTAACACTGAAGCTTTCTTT

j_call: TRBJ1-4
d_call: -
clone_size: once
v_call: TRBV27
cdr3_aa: CASSLAANGKLFF
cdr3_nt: TGTGCCAGCAGTCTCGCCGCCAATGGAAAACTGTTTTTT

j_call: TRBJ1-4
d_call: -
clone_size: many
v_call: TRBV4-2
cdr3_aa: CASSQEQGLGEKLFF
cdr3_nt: TGTGCCAGCAGCCAAGAGCAGGGACTGGGTGAAAAACTGTTTTTT

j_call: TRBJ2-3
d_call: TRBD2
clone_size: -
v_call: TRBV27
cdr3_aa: CASRGLAAVTDTQYF
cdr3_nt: TGTGCCAGCAGAGGACTAGCGGCAGTCACAGATACGCAGTATTTT

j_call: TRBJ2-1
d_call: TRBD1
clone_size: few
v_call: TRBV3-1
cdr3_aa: CASSWASIRGTGNEQFF
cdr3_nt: TGTGCCAGCAGCTGGGCCTCTATTCGCGGGACAGGCAATGAGCAGTTCTTC

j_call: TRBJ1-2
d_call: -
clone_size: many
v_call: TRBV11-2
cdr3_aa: CASSLRSNYGYTF
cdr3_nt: TGTGCCAGCAGCTTACGGTCTAACTATGGCTACACCTTC

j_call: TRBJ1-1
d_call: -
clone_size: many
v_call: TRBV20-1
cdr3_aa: CSATDIPVTEAFF
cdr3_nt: TGCAGTGCCACGGATATTCCGGTCACTGAAGCTTTCTTT

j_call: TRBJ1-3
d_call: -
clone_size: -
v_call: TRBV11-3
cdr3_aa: CASSLGFSGASGNTIYF
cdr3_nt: TGTGCCAGCAGCTTAGGATTCTCAGGGGCCTCTGGAAACACCATATATTTT

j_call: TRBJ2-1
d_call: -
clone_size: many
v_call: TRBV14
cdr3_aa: CASSHRTAYNEQFF
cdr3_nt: TGTGCCAGCAGCCACCGGACAGCCTACAATGAGCAGTTCTTC